The 27 T cell receptor beta chains below come from one sample, sequenced in a study of CD8+ T cells in alopecia areata. Treatment noted: oral pan-JAK inhibitor, 5-10 mg twice daily. The sequencing template was cDNA reverse transcribed from extracted RNA. Assay: immunoSEQ multiplex PCR; the TCRdb copy retains only in-frame clones and omits some. This sample has 95,000 to 100,000 clones; around 60% occur once, and the top ten carry 15% to 18%. Sequences were derived from CD8+ T cells sorted from blood, sampled at week 4, from a patient treated with tofacitinib. The receptors were gathered from a human donor with alopecia areata.

This chain connects TRBV25-1 to TRBJ2-1; no firm D call. The CDR3 extends over 15 amino acids. The V gene lost 2 bases and the J gene lost 5 bases, with 13 bases spanning the gap. CDR1 and CDR2 (germline): MGHDK, SYGVNS. The CDR3 spells CASSERTVLNNEQFF. CDR3 bases: TGTGCCAGCAGTGAACGAACAGTATTGAACAATGAGCAGTTCTTC.

This chain joins TRBV27 and TRBJ2-5; D is tentatively TRBD1 or TRBD2 (5 bases each). Germline V gene data show CDR1 as MNHEY and CDR2 as SMNVEV (reference sequence). CDR3 length: 12 residues. This CDR3 reads CATEWGRETQYF. In DNA form, the CDR3 reads TGTGCTACGGAGTGGGGGAGAGAGACCCAGTACTTC.

The gene calls are TRBV27 and TRBJ2-3; TRBD2 agrees at 10 bases. Germline CDR1 and CDR2: MNHEY and SMNVEV (reference sequence). After removal of 5 bases from V and 5 bases from J, the junction contained 7 bases not matched to a gene. The CDR3 contains 15 residues. The CDR3: CASSPSGGALDTQYF. The CDR3 coding sequence is TGTGCCAGCAGTCCAAGCGGGGGGGCGCTAGATACGCAGTATTTT.

The chain links TRBV6-5 to TRBJ2-1, with TRBD2 matching 9 bases. J lost 10 bases, V lost 0 bases, and 7 bases had no gene match. Germline CDR1 and CDR2: MNHEY and SVGAGI. The CDR3 runs 15 residues. The CDR3 is CASSYSPRAGGEQFF. The CDR3 DNA follows: TGTGCCAGCAGTTACTCCCCTCGAGCGGGAGGAGAGCAGTTCTTC.

The V and J genes are TRBV19 and TRBJ2-7, with 9 bases lining up with TRBD1. Germline V CDR1 and CDR2: LNHDA, SQIVND (reference sequence). V lost 7 bases and J lost 3; bases outside the gene matches: 7. The CDR3 runs 14 residues. The CDR3 DNA is TGTGCCAGTATGGCCGGGACAGGGAACTACGAGCAGTACTTC. Amino acids: CASMAGTGNYEQYF.

The chain has TRBV30 and TRBJ1-1, with 9 bases fitting TRBD1. The germline CDR1 and CDR2 sequences are GTSNPN and SVGIG (reference sequence). V lost 5 bases, J lost 4 bases, and 5 bases stayed unmatched. The CDR3 loop spans 13 amino acids. CDR3: CAWEQGAATEAFF. The CDR3 bases are TGTGCCTGGGAACAGGGGGCGGCCACTGAAGCTTTCTTT.

In its sample, this clone was seen a few times. This chain joins TRBV12-5 and TRBJ2-3; D remains ambiguous. V was clipped by 6 bases and J by 0 bases, with 13 bases between them. Looked up from germline, CDR1 is LGHNT and CDR2 is FRNRAP. CDR3 length: 15 amino acids. DNA of the CDR3: TGTGCTAGTGGCCTCGACACGACTAGCACAGATACGCAGTATTTT. Translation: CASGLDTTSTDTQYF.

The rearrangement uses TRBV27 and TRBJ2-1; 9 nucleotides match TRBD2. The trim removed 2 bases at V and 2 bases at J, leaving 1 base unmatched. The CDR3 extends over 15 amino acids. Germline assignment: CDR1 MNHEY and CDR2 SMNVEV (reference sequence). DNA of the CDR3: TGTGCCAGCAGTTTAATAGCGGGAGCCTACAATGAGCAGTTCTTC. It translates to CASSLIAGAYNEQFF.

The chain links TRBV9 to TRBJ2-1, with 7 nucleotides matching TRBD2. The CDR3 extends over 15 amino acids. The germline V gene encodes CDR1 SGDLS and CDR2 YYNGEE. J was trimmed by 5 bases and V by 7 bases; bases with no gene match: 12. The CDR3 reads CASSELSGINNEQFF. The CDR3 DNA is TGTGCCAGCTCTGAACTAAGCGGGATAAACAATGAGCAGTTCTTC.

The sample holds a few counts of this clone. This chain uses TRBV5-4 with TRBJ1-2; possibly TRBD1 for D (6 bases). CDR1 and CDR2 from the germline V gene are SGHNT and YYREEE (reference sequence). The CDR3 sequence is 13 residues long. The V gene lost 3 bases and the J gene lost 3 bases, with 9 bases spanning the gap. The CDR3 loop reads CASSSRQDYGYTF. CDR3 bases: TGTGCCAGCAGCTCTCGACAGGACTATGGCTACACCTTC.

The V gene is TRBV9, the J gene TRBJ1-2; possibly TRBD1 for D (5 bases). Trimming left V 3 bases short and J 0 bases short, with 9 bases between. CDR1 is SGDLS and CDR2 is YYNGEE in the germline V gene. CDR3 length: 14 amino acids. CDR3 loop: CASSDGGTNYGYTF. The DNA for the CDR3 is TGTGCCAGCAGCGACGGGGGAACTAACTATGGCTACACCTTC.

This clone was counted ten times or more. This chain links TRBV9 with TRBJ1-4; the match to TRBD1 covers 8 bases. Germline V gene lookup returns CDR1 SGDLS and CDR2 YYNGEE. The CDR3 has 18 amino acids. J was trimmed by 6 bases and V by 3 bases; bases with no gene match: 16. CDR3 in DNA: TGTGCCAGCAGCGGGACAGGGCGCGCGTATTTCTCGTATGAAAAACTGTTTTTT. Its translation: CASSGTGRAYFSYEKLFF.

J is TRBJ2-1 and V is TRBV20-1, with 8 positions matching TRBD1. Trimming cost V 5 bases and J 9 bases; bases outside gene matches: 3. The CDR3 length is 11 residues. Germline loops: CDR1 DFQATT, CDR2 SNEGSKA (reference sequence). The CDR3 sequence is CSAQTGVEQFF. The CDR3 DNA sequence: TGCAGTGCTCAGACAGGGGTTGAGCAGTTCTTC.

This rearrangement joins TRBV15 to TRBJ2-5; D is unresolved. Trimming removed 1 base at V and 2 bases at J, with 14 bases between. Germline loops: CDR1 LNHNV, CDR2 YYDKDF (reference sequence). The CDR3 is 16 amino acids. CDR3 region: CATSRVVAAPQETQYF. The DNA of the CDR3 is TGTGCCACCAGCAGAGTTGTCGCCGCACCACAAGAGACCCAGTACTTC. The full variable domain, its missing parts supplied by reference TRBV15 and TRBJ2-5, is DAMVIQNPRYQVTQFGKPVTLSCSQTLNHNVMYWYQQKSSQAPKLLFHYYDKDFNNEADTPDNFQSRRPNTSFCFLDIRSPGLGDTAMYLCATSRVVAAPQETQYFGPGTRLLVL.

This chain joins TRBV2 and TRBJ2-1, with 13 bases fitting TRBD2. The ends lost 6 bases at V and 8 bases at J; junction bases unmatched: 7. Germline CDR1 SNHLY, CDR2 FYNNEI. CDR3 length equals 15 residues. CDR3 coding DNA: TGTGCCAGCAGGACCGGGACTAGCGGGATGGATGAGCAGTTCTTC. Translation: CASRTGTSGMDEQFF.

This sequence joins TRBV29-1 and TRBJ2-7; D is tentatively TRBD1 or TRBD2 (5 bases each). CDR3 length: 12 residues. CDR1 and CDR2 from the germline V gene are SQVTM and ANQGSEA. The ends were cut back, 6 bases at V and 2 bases at J, with 11 bases in the middle. CDR3 nucleotides: TGCAGCGTAGGGACGGGAACCTACGAGCAGTACTTC. Translated: CSVGTGTYEQYF.

The chain links TRBV5-6 to TRBJ2-4; a weak D match, TRBD1 (5 bases). Germline CDR1 is SGHDT and CDR2 is YYEEEE. Trimming left V 0 bases short and J 8 bases short, with 9 bases between. There are 13 residues in the CDR3. The CDR3 DNA reads TGTGCCAGCAGCTTGGCAGGGATGCACATTCAGTACTTC. This encodes CASSLAGMHIQYF. Complete variable domain (other parts from reference TRBV5-6 and TRBJ2-4): DAGVTQSPTHLIKTRGQQVTLRCSPKSGHDTVSWYQQALGQGPQFIFQYYEEEERQRGNFPDRFSGHQFPNYSSELNVNALLLGDSALYLCASSLAGMHIQYFGAGTRLSVL.

The chain has TRBV6-5 and TRBJ2-7, with a weak D call TRBD1 (6 bases). V lost 0 bases to trimming and J lost 3 bases, with 12 bases between them. The germline CDR1 and CDR2 sequences are MNHEY and SVGAGI. The CDR3 length is 15 residues. The CDR3 spells CASSYSMGAGYEQYF. The CDR3 nucleotides are TGTGCCAGCAGTTACTCGATGGGGGCCGGCTACGAGCAGTACTTC.

This chain joins TRBV4-1 and TRBJ2-5, with 7 bases fitting TRBD1. CDR3 size: 16 residues. V was clipped by 0 bases and J by 4 bases; unmatched bases: 8. Germline CDR1 reads MGHRA; CDR2 reads YSYEKL. The CDR3 sequence is CASSQDLQGSLETQYF. In DNA, the CDR3 is TGCGCCAGCAGCCAAGACCTACAGGGGTCGTTAGAGACCCAGTACTTC.

The CDR3 is CSVEGITDRGSNTEAFF. CDR3 nucleotide sequence: TGCAGCGTTGAAGGGATAACGGACAGGGGCTCGAACACTGAAGCTTTCTTT. The V call is TRBV29-1, the J call TRBJ1-1; 9 positions agree with TRBD1. Germline V gene lookup returns CDR1 SQVTM and CDR2 ANQGSEA. V shed 1 base and J 1 base; nucleotides not matched to a gene: 10. The CDR3 sequence is 17 residues long.

This sequence joins TRBV27 and TRBJ1-1; D unresolved. This CDR3 spans 14 amino acids. V lost 5 bases, J lost 2 bases, and 12 bases lay in between. The germline V gene encodes CDR1 MNHEY and CDR2 SMNVEV (reference sequence). CDR3 sequence: CASSIFPSNTEAFF. Written as DNA, the CDR3 is TGTGCCAGCAGTATATTCCCCAGTAACACTGAAGCTTTCTTT.

This clone has more than one count but fewer than ten. V and J are TRBV7-9 and TRBJ2-7; a possible D gene is TRBD1 (6 bases). CDR1 SEHNR and CDR2 FQNEAQ come from the germline V gene (reference sequence). V was clipped by 5 bases and J by 3 bases, with 20 bases between them. CDR3 length: 16 residues. CDR3 amino acids: CASSDGMTGGSYEQYF. CDR3 nucleotide sequence: TGTGCCAGCAGCGATGGTATGACAGGAGGCAGCTACGAGCAGTACTTC.

This clone was found a few times. The chain is built from TRBV29-1 and TRBJ1-2; unclear D gene. Per the germline V gene, CDR1 is SQVTM and CDR2 is ANQGSEA. V lost 3 bases and J 8 bases, leaving 19 bases between the germline ends. The CDR3 contains 14 residues. CDR3 in amino acids: CSVDNGGEGEGYTF. In nucleotides, the CDR3 is TGCAGCGTTGATAATGGCGGAGAAGGAGAAGGCTACACCTTC.

The V and J genes are TRBV5-1 and TRBJ2-5, with TRBD2 identical over 14 bases. The germline V gene has CDR1 SGHRS and CDR2 YFSETQ. The V and J ends lost 0 bases and 4 bases, in that order; junction bases with no gene match: 5. The CDR3 loop spans 17 amino acids. The CDR3 coding sequence is TGCGCCAGCAGCTTGGCGGGGACTAGCGGGAGAGCAGAGACCCAGTACTTC. This codes for CASSLAGTSGRAETQYF.

This chain joins TRBV27 and TRBJ2-1; no definite D call. The germline CDR1 and CDR2 sequences are MNHEY and SMNVEV (reference sequence). V lost 5 bases to trimming and J lost 4 bases, with 12 bases between them. The CDR3 consists of 14 residues. The CDR3 loop is CASSPQTGYNEQFF. The CDR3 DNA reads as TGTGCCAGCAGTCCACAAACCGGGTACAATGAGCAGTTCTTC.

The chain has TRBV13 and TRBJ2-2; D is ambiguous. The CDR3 runs 12 residues. Germline CDR1 reads PRHDT; CDR2 reads FYEKMQ (reference sequence). V lost 4 bases, J lost 9 bases, and 9 bases lay in between. The CDR3 is CASSSNRWELFF. In nucleotides, the CDR3 is TGTGCCAGCAGCTCGAATCGGTGGGAGCTGTTTTTT.

This clone was picked up a small number of times. V usage is TRBV6-5 and J usage is TRBJ2-1; 9 nucleotides align to TRBD2. Germline CDR1 MNHEY, CDR2 SVGAGI. The V gene end was trimmed by 3 bases and the J gene end by 2 bases; junction bases not matched to a gene: 2. The CDR3 consists of 15 residues. The DNA for the CDR3 is TGTGCCAGCAGTTATGGGACTAGCACCTACAATGAGCAGTTCTTC. This gives the protein CASSYGTSTYNEQFF.